The sequence of this TCR beta chain was determined in a study of blood T cell repertoires in COVID-19. Across the study: The origin of the acute and convalescent COVID-19 samples was the United States, Italy and Spain.

The repertoire was sequenced with immunoSEQ multiplex PCR; TCRdb's copy has only in-frame clones and lacks some. The data hold 45,000 to 60,000 clones, with about 90% observed a single time. Per germline, CDR1 SGHVS and CDR2 FNYEAQ. This CDR3 comprises 15 residues. Trimming shortened V by 2 bases and J by 3 bases, and 10 bases separated the two germline ends. The sequence came from a man aged 65-85 years with active COVID-19. Sequencing was done on a sample of peripheral blood. V usage is TRBV7-6 and J usage is TRBJ1-4, with D possibly matching TRBD1 (5 bases). The CDR3 loop is CASSLIDRPNEKLFF. The CDR3 nucleotides are TGTGCCAGCAGCTTAATCGACAGACCTAATGAAAAACTGTTTTTT. Combining the CDR3 with reference TRBV7-6 and TRBJ1-4 gives the whole variable domain GAGVSQSPRYKVTKRGQDVALRCDPISGHVSLYWYRQALGQGPEFLTYFNYEAQQDKSGLPNDRFSAERPEGSISTLTIQRTEQRDSAMYRCASSLIDRPNEKLFFGSGTQLSVL.